This T cell receptor beta chain derives from a study of T cells after yellow fever vaccination. TCRdb passed the 5' RACE reads through MiXCR, listing each CDR3 protein once. Found here are some 300,000 distinct CDR3 sequences, 8.7% of them singletons; the top ten hold over 3%. The CDR3 extends over 13 amino acids. Germline V gives CDR1 LGHDT, CDR2 YNNKEL (reference sequence). V gave up 7 bases and J gave up 2 bases, with 9 bases separating them. Sample: CD4+ T cells sorted from PBMCs, taken 5 days after the yellow fever booster vaccination. The source of this sequence is a man aged 18 to 29 who received the YFV17D yellow fever vaccine. The rearrangement links TRBV3-1 to TRBJ1-3; D gene uncertain. The CDR3 is CASTAGAGNTIYF. CDR3 DNA: TGTGCCAGCACAGCAGGTGCTGGAAACACCATATATTTT.